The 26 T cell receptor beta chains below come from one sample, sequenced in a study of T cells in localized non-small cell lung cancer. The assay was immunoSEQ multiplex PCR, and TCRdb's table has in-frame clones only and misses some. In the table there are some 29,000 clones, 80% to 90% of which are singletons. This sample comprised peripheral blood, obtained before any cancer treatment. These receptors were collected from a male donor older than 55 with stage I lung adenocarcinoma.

The CDR3 DNA reads as TGTGCCAGCAGTGGGATTCGCCGAGACAGGGCCAAAAACATTCAGTACTTC. Amino acid sequence: CASSGIRRDRAKNIQYF. The chain combines TRBV6-4 with TRBJ2-4; possible D gene TRBD1, 6 bases. V shed 4 bases and J shed 1 base, with 17 bases lying between them. Germline CDR1 MRHNA, CDR2 SNTAGT. This CDR3 is 17 amino acids long.

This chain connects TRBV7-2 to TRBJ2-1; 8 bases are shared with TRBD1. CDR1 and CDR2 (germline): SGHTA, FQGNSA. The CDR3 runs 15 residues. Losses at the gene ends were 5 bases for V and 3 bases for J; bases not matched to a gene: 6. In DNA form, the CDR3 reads TGTGCCAGCAGCCTGTGGACAGGGAGCTACAATGAGCAGTTCTTC. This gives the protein CASSLWTGSYNEQFF.

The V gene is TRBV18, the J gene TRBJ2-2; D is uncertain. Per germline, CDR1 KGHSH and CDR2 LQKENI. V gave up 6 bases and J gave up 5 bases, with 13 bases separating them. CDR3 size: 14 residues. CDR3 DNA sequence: TGTGCCAGCTCCCCCCGAAGGGAAACCGGGGAGCTGTTTTTT. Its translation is CASSPRRETGELFF.

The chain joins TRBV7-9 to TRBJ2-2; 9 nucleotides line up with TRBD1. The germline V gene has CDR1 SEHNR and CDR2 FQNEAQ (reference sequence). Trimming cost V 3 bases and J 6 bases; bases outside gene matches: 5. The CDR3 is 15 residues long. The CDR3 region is CASSLTGGFAGELFF. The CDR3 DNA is TGTGCCAGCAGCTTGACAGGGGGGTTCGCCGGGGAGCTGTTTTTT.

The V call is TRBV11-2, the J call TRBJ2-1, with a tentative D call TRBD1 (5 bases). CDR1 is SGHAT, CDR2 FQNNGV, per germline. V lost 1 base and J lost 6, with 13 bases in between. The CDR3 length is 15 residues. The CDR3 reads CASSLGQGLGNEQFF. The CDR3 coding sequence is TGTGCCAGCAGCTTAGGGCAGGGATTGGGCAATGAGCAGTTCTTC. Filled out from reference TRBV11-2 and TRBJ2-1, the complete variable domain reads EAGVAQSPRYKIIEKRQSVAFWCNPISGHATLYWYQQILGQGPKLLIQFQNNGVVDDSQLPKDRFSAERLKGVDSTLKIQPAKLEDSAVYLCASSLGQGLGNEQFFGPGTRLTVL.

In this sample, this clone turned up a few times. This CDR3 is CASSRGLAGTGAEKLFF. Written as DNA, the CDR3 is TGCGCCAGCAGCCGAGGCCTCGCCGGGACAGGGGCCGAAAAACTGTTTTTT. The rearrangement uses TRBV4-1 and TRBJ1-4, with 10 bases aligning to TRBD1. CDR1 and CDR2 from the germline V gene are MGHRA and YSYEKL. CDR3 length: 17 residues. J was trimmed by 8 bases and V by 4 bases; bases with no gene match: 13.

This CDR3 is CASSDSSSGNTIYF. The DNA for the CDR3 is TGTGCCAGCAGTGACTCATCATCGGGAAACACCATATATTTT. J is TRBJ1-3 and V is TRBV11-1; D remains ambiguous. The CDR3 runs 14 residues. V was clipped by 6 bases and J by 4 bases, with 13 bases between them. Germline V gives CDR1 SGHAT, CDR2 FQDESV (reference sequence).

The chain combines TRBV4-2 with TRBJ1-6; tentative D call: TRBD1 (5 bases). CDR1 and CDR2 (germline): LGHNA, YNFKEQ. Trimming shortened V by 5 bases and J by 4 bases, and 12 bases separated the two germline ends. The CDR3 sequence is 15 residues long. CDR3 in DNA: TGTGCCAGCAGCGGCCGGGACGGATATAATTCACCCCTCCACTTT. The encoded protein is CASSGRDGYNSPLHF.

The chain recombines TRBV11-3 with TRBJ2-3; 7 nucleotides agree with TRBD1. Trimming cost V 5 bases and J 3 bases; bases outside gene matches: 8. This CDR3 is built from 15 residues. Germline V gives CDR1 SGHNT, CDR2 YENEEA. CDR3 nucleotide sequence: TGTGCCAGCAGCCACCGGCAGACAGGGACAGATACGCAGTATTTT. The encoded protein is CASSHRQTGTDTQYF.

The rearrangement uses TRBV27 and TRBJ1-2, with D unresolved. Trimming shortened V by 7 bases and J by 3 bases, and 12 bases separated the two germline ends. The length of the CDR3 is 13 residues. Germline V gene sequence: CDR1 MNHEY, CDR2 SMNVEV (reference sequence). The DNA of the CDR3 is TGTGCCAGCAAAGCGCGCCAGCACTATGGCTACACCTTC. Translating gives CASKARQHYGYTF.

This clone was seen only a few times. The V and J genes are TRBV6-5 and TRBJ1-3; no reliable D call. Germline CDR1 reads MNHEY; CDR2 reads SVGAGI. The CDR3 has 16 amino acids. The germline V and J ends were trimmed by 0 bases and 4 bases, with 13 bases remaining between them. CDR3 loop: CASSYSAPESGNTIYF. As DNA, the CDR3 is TGTGCCAGCAGTTACTCGGCCCCGGAATCGGGAAACACCATATATTTT.

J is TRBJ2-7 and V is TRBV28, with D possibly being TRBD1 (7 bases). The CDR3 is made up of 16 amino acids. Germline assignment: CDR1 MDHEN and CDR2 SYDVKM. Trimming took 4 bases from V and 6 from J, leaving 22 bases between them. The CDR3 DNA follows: TGTGCCAGCAGTTCCGATTACGGGGGCCCAGGGGGCGAGCAGTACTTC. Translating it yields CASSSDYGGPGGEQYF.

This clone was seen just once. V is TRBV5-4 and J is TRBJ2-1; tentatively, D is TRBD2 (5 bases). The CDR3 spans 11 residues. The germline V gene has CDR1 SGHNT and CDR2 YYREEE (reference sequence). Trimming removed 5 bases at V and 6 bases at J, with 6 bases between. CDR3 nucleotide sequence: TGTGCCAGCAGTGAGGGCAATGAGCAGTTCTTC. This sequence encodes CASSEGNEQFF.

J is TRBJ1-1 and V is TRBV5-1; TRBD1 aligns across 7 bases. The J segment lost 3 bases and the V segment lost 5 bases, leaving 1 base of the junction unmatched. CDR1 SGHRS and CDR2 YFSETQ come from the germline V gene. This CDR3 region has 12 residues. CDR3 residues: CASRGTDTEAFF. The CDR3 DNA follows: TGCGCCAGCAGAGGGACAGACACTGAAGCTTTCTTT. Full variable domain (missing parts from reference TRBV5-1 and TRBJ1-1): KAGVTQTPRYLIKTRGQQVTLSCSPISGHRSVSWYQQTPGQGLQFLFEYFSETQRNKGNFPGRFSGRQFSNSRSEMNVSTLELGDSALYLCASRGTDTEAFFGQGTRLTVV.

The CDR3: CASSQSSGETEAFF. Written as DNA, the CDR3 is TGCGCCAGCAGCCAATCCTCGGGGGAAACTGAAGCTTTCTTT. The rearrangement uses TRBV4-3 and TRBJ1-1; TRBD1 is a possible D gene (5 bases). Per the germline V gene, CDR1 is LGHNA and CDR2 is YSLEER. Trimming stripped 2 bases from V and 5 bases from J, with 12 bases between. The CDR3 has 14 amino acids.

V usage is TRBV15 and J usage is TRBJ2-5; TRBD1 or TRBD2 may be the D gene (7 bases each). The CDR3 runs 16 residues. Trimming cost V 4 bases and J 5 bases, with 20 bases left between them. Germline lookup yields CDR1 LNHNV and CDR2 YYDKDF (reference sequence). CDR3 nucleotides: TGTGCCACCAGCACCTCAAATGCAGGGGGGGCGGAGACCCAGTACTTC. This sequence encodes CATSTSNAGGAETQYF.

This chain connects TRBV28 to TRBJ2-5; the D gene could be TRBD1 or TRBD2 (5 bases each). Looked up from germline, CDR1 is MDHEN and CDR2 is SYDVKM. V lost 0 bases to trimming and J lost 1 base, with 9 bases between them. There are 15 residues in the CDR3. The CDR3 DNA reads TGTGCCAGCAGTTTATGGCAGGGACCCCAAGAGACCCAGTACTTC. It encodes CASSLWQGPQETQYF.

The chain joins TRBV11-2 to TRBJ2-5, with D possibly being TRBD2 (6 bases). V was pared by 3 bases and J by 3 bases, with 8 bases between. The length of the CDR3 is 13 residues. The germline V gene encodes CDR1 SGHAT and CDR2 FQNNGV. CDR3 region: CASSFSGEETQYF. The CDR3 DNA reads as TGTGCCAGCAGCTTTTCGGGGGAAGAGACCCAGTACTTC. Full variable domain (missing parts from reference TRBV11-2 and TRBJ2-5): EAGVAQSPRYKIIEKRQSVAFWCNPISGHATLYWYQQILGQGPKLLIQFQNNGVVDDSQLPKDRFSAERLKGVDSTLKIQPAKLEDSAVYLCASSFSGEETQYFGPGTRLLVL.

The DNA for the CDR3 is TGTGCCAGTAGTAGGTCGGGGTGGGCCACAGATACGCAGTATTTT. This codes for CASSRSGWATDTQYF. The chain combines TRBV19 with TRBJ2-3; TRBD2 might be the D (5 bases). Germline CDR1 and CDR2: LNHDA and SQIVND (reference sequence). This CDR3 has 15 residues. V was shortened by 4 bases and J by 2 bases, with 13 bases between the two germline ends.

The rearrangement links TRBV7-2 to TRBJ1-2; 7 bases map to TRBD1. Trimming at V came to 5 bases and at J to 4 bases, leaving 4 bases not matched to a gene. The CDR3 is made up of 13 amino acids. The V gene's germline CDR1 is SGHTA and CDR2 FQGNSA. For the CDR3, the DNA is TGTGCCAGCAGCGTGGGACAGCGCTATGGCTACACCTTC. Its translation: CASSVGQRYGYTF.

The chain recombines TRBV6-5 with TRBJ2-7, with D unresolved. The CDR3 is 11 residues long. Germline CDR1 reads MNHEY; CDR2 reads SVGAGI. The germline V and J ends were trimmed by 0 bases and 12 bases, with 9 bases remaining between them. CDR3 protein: CASSYSGLLYF. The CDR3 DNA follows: TGTGCCAGCAGTTACTCGGGCCTGTTGTACTTC.

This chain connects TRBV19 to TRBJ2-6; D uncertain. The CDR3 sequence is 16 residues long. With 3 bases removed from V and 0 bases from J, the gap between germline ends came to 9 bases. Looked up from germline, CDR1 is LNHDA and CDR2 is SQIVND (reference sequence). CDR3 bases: TGTGCCAGTAGTATCATGGGCACCTCTGGGGCCAACGTCCTGACTTTC. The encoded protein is CASSIMGTSGANVLTF.

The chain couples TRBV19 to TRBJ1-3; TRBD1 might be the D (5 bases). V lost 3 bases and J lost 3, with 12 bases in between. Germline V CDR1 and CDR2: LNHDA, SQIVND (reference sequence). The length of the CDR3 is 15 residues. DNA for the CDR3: TGTGCCAGTAGTATGCGGGGGGTCGGTGGAAACACCATATATTTT. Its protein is CASSMRGVGGNTIYF.

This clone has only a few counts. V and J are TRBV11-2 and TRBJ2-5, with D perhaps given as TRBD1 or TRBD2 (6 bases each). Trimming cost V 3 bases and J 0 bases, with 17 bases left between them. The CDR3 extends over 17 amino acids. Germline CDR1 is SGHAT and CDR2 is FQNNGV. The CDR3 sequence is CASSLVGGMAYQETQYF. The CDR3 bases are TGTGCCAGCAGCTTGGTAGGGGGGATGGCTTACCAAGAGACCCAGTACTTC.

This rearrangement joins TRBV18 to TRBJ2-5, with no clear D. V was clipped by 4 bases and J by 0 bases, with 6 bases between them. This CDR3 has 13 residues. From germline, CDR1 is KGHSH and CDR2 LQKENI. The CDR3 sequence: CASSLAYQETQYF. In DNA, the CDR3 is TGTGCCAGCTCACTGGCGTACCAAGAGACCCAGTACTTC.

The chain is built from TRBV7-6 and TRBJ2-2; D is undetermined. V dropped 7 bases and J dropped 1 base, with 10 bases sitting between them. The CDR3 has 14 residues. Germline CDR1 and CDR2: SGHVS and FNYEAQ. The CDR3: CASTPKENTGELFF. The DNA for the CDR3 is TGTGCCAGCACGCCAAAGGAGAACACCGGGGAGCTGTTTTTT.